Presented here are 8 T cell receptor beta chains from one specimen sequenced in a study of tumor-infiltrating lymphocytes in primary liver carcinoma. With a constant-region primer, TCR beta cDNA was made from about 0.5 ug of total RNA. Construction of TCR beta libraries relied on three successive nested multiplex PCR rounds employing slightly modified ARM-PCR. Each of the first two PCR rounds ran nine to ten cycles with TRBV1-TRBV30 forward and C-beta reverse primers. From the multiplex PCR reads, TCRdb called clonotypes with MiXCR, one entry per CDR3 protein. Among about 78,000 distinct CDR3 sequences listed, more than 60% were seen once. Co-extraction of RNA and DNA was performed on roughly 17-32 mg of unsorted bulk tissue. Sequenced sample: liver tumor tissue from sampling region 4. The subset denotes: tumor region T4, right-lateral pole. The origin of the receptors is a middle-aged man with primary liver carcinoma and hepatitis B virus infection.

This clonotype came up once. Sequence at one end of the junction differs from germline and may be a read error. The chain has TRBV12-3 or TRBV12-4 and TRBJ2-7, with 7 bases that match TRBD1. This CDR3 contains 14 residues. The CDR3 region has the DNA TGTGCCAGCAGTATTTACAGGGGCCAGGACGAGAAGTACTTC. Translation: CASSIYRGQDEKYF.

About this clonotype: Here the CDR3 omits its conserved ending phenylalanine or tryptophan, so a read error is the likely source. The DNA of the CDR3 is TGTGCCAGCAGCCACCTACCGGGAGGTGGGTACATTGAGCAGTTCATC. Its protein is CASSHLPGGGYIEQFI. The chain combines TRBV11-1 with TRBJ2-1; 7 nucleotides match TRBD2. CDR1 and CDR2 from the germline V gene are SGHAT and FQDESV (reference sequence). The CDR3 totals 16 residues.

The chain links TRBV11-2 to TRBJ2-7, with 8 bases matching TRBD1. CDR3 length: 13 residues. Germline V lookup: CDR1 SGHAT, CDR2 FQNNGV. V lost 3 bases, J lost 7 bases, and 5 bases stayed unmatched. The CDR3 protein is CASSFGQGYEQYF. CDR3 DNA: TGTGCCAGCAGCTTTGGACAGGGATATGAGCAGTACTTC.

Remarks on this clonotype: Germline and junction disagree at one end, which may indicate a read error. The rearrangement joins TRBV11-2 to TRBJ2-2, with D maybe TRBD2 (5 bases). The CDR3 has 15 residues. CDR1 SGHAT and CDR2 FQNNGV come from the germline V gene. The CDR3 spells CASNLVGLGTGELFF. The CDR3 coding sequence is TGTGCCAGCAACTTAGTCGGACTGGGAACCGGGGAGCTGTTTTTT.

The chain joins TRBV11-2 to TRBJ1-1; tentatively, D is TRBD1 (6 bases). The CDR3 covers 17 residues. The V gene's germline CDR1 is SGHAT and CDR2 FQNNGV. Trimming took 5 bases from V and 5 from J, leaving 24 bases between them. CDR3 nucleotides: TGTGCCAGCAGCCGAATGGTGGGACAAGGGTTCGGTACTGAAGCTTTCTTT. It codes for CASSRMVGQGFGTEAFF.

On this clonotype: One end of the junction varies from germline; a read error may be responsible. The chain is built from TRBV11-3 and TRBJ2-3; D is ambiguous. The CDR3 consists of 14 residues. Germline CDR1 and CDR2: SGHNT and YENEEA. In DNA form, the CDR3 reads TGTGCCAGCTGCTTAGACCCCGTGACGGATACACAGTATTTT. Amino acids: CASCLDPVTDTQYF.

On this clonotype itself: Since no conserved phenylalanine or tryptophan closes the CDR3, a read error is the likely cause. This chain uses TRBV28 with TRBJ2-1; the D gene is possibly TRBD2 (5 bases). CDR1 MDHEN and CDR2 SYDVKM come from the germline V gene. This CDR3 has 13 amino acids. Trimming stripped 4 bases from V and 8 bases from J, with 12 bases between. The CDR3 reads CASSYGVSDEQFI. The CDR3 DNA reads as TGTGCCAGCAGTTACGGGGTTTCGGATGAGCAGTTCATC.

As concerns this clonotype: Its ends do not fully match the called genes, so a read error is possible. The CDR3 coding sequence is TGTGTCAGCAGCTTGAGACTAGCGGAGATTAGCTCTATGGCCAACGTCCTGACTTTC. Translated: CVSSLRLAEISSMANVLTF. The chain couples TRBV5-5 to TRBJ2-6; 9 nucleotides line up with TRBD2. CDR1 and CDR2 from the germline V gene are SGHKS and YYEKEE (reference sequence). The CDR3 is made up of 19 amino acids.